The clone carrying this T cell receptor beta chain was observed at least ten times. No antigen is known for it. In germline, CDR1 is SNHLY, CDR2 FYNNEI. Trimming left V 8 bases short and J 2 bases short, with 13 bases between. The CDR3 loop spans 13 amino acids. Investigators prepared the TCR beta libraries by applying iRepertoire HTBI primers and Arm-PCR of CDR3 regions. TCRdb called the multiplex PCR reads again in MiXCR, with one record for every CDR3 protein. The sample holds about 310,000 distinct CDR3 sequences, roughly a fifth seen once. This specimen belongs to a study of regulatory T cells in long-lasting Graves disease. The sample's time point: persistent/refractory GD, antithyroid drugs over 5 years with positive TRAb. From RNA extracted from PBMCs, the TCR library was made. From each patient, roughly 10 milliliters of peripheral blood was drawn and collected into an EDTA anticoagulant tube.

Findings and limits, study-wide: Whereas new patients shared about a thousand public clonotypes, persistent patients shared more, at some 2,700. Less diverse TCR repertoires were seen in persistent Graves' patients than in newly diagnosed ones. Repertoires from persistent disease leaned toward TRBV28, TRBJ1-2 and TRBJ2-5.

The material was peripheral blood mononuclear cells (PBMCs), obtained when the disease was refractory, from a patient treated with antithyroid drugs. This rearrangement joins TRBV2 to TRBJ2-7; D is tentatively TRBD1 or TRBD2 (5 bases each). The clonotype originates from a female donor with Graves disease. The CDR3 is CASAGTATYEQYF. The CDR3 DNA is TGTGCCAGCGCCGGGACCGCGACCTACGAGCAGTACTTC. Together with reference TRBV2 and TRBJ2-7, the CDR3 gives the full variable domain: EPEVTQTPSHQVTQMGQEVILRCVPISNHLYFYWYRQILGQKVEFLVSFYNNEISEKSEIFDDQFSVERPDGSNFTLKIRSTKLEDSAMYFCASAGTATYEQYFGPGTRLTVT.